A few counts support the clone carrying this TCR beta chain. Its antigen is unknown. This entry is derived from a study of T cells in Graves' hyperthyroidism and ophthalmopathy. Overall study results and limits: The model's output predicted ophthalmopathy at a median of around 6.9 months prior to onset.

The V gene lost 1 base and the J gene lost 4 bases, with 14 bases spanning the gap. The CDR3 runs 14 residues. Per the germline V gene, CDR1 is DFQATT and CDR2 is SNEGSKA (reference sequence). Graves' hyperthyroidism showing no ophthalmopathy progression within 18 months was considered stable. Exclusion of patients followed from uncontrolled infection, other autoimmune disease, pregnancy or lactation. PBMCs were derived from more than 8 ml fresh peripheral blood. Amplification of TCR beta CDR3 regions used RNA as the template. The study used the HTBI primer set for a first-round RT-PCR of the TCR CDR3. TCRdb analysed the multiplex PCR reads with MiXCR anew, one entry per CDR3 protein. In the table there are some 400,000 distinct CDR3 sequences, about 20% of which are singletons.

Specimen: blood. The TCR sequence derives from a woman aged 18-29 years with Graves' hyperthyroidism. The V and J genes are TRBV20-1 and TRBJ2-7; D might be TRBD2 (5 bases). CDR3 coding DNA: TGCAGTGCTAGAGTGACGGGATTATCTTACGAGCAGTACTTC. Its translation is CSARVTGLSYEQYF.